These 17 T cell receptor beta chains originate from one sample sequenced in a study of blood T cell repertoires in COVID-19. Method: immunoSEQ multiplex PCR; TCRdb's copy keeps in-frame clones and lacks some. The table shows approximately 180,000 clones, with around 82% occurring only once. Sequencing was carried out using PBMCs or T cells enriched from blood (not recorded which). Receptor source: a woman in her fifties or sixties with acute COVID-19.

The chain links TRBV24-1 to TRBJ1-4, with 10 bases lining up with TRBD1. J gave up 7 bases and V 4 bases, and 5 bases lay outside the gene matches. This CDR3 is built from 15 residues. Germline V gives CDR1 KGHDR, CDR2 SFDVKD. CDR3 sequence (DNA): TGTGCCACCAGTGACGTGGGACAGGGGATTGAAAAACTGTTTTTT. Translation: CATSDVGQGIEKLFF.

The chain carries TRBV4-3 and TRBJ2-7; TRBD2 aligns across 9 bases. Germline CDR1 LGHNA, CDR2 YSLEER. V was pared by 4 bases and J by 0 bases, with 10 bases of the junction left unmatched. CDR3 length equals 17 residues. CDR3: CASSPGTSWGLSYEQYF. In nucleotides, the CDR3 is TGCGCCAGCAGCCCCGGGACTAGCTGGGGCCTCTCCTACGAGCAGTACTTC.

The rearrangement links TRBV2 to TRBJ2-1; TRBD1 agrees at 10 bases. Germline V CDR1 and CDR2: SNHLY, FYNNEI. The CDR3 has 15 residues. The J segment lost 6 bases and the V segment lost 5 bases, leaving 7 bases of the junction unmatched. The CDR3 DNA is TGTGCCAGCAGTTCGGACGGGACAGGGGTCAATGAGCAGTTCTTC. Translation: CASSSDGTGVNEQFF.

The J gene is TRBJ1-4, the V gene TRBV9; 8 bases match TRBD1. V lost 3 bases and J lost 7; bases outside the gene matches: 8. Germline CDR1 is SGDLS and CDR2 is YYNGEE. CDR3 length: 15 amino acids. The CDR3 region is CASSESQGAFEKLFF. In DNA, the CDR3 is TGTGCCAGCAGCGAGTCCCAGGGGGCGTTTGAAAAACTGTTTTTT.

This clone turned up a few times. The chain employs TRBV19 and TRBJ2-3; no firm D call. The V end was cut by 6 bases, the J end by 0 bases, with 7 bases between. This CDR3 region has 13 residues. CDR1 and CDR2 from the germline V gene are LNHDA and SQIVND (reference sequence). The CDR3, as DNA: TGTGCCAGTAGCACTGAGAGCACAGATACGCAGTATTTT. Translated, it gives CASSTESTDTQYF.

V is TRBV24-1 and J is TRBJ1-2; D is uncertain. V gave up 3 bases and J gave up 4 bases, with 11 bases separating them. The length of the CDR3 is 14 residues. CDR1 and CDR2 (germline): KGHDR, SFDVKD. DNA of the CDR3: TGTGCCACCAGTGATCGGGTGACCGCCTATGGCTACACCTTC. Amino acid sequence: CATSDRVTAYGYTF.

CDR3 region: CASSIWTSGSYNEQFF. The CDR3 DNA reads as TGTGCCAGTAGTATATGGACTAGCGGATCCTACAATGAGCAGTTCTTC. The J gene is TRBJ2-1, the V gene TRBV19; TRBD2 matches at 10 bases. CDR3 length: 16 amino acids. V lost 2 bases, J lost 1 base, and 2 bases stayed unmatched. In germline, CDR1 is LNHDA, CDR2 SQIVND (reference sequence). Drawing the rest from reference TRBV19 and TRBJ2-1, the complete variable domain is DGGITQSPKYLFRKEGQNVTLSCEQNLNHDAMYWYRQDPGQGLRLIYYSQIVNDFQKGDIAEGYSVSREKKESFPLTVTSAQKNPTAFYLCASSIWTSGSYNEQFFGPGTRLTVL.

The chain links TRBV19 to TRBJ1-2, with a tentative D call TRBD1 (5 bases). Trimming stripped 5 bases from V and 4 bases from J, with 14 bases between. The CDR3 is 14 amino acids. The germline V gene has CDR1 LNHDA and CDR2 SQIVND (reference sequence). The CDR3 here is CASSPWSDSYGYTF. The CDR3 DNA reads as TGTGCCAGTAGTCCCTGGTCAGACAGCTATGGCTACACCTTC.

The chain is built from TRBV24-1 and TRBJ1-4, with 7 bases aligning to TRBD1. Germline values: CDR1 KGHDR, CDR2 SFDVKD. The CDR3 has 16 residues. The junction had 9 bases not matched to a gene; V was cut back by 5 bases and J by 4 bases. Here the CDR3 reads CATSGGGGTDNEKLFF. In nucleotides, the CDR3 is TGTGCCACCAGTGGAGGTGGCGGGACAGATAATGAAAAACTGTTTTTT.

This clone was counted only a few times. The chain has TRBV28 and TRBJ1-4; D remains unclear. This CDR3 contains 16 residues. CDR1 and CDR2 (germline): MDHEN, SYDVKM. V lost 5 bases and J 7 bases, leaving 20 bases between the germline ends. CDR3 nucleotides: TGTGCCAGCAGTCCATGGGCGGGGTCGCAAGGTGAAAAACTGTTTTTT. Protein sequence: CASSPWAGSQGEKLFF.

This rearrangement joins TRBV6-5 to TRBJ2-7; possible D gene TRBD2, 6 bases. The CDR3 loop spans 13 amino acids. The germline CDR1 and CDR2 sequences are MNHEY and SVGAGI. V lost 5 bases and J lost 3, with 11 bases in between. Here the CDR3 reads CASSQTSIYEQYF. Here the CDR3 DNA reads TGTGCCAGCAGTCAGACTAGTATCTACGAGCAGTACTTC.

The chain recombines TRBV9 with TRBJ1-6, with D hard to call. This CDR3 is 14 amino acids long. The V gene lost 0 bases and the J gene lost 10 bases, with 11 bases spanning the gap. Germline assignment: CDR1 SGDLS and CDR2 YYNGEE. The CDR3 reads CASSVAEVGSPLHF. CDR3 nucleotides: TGTGCCAGCAGCGTAGCGGAGGTGGGGTCACCCCTCCACTTT.

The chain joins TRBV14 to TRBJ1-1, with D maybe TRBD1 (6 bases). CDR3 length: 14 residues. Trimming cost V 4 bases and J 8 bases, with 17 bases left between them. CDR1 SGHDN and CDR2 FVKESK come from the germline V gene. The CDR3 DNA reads TGTGCCAGCAGCCCGTTCAAGGGGGGGTCGGAAGCTTTCTTT. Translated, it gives CASSPFKGGSEAFF.

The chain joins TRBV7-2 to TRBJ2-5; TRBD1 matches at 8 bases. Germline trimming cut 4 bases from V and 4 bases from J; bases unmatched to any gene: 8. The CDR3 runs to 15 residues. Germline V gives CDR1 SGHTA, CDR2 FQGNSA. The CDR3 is CASSSNTGQGETQYF. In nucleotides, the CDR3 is TGTGCCAGCAGCTCCAACACCGGACAGGGAGAGACCCAGTACTTC.

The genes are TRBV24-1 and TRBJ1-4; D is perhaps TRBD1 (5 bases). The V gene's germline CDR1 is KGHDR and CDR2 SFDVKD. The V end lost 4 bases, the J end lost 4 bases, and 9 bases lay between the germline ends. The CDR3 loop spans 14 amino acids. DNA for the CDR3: TGTGCCACCAGTGAGTCGACAGTTAATGAAAAACTGTTTTTT. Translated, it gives CATSESTVNEKLFF.

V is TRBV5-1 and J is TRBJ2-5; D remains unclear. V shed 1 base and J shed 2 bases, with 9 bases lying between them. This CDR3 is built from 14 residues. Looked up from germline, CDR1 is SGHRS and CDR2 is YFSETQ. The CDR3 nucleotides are TGCGCCAGCAGCTTGCGCTTGACTCAAGAGACCCAGTACTTC. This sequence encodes CASSLRLTQETQYF. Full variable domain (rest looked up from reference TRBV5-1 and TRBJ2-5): KAGVTQTPRYLIKTRGQQVTLSCSPISGHRSVSWYQQTPGQGLQFLFEYFSETQRNKGNFPGRFSGRQFSNSRSEMNVSTLELGDSALYLCASSLRLTQETQYFGPGTRLLVL.

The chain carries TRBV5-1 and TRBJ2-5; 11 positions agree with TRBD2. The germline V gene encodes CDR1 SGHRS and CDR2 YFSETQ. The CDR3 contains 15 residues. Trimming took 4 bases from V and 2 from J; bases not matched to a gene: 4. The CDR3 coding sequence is TGCGCCAGCAGCCCGAGGACTAGCGGGCAAGAGACCCAGTACTTC. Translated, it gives CASSPRTSGQETQYF.